The entry below describes one T cell receptor beta chain. The data stem from a study of T cells in Graves' hyperthyroidism and ophthalmopathy. Amplified regions were TCR beta CDR3 sequences from RNA transcripts. First-round RT-PCR with HTBI primers amplified the TCR CDR3 region. TCRdb redid the calling of the multiplex PCR reads with MiXCR, one entry per CDR3 protein. The sample lists around 340,000 distinct CDR3 sequences, about a sixth occurring once. With 4 bases removed from V and 0 bases from J, the gap between germline ends came to 14 bases. Germline lookup yields CDR1 SGDLS and CDR2 YYNGEE. CDR3 size: 15 residues.

The rearrangement joins TRBV9 to TRBJ2-7; D perhaps matches TRBD2 (6 bases). The sequence derives from a woman aged 40-49 years with Graves' ophthalmopathy. The sample comprised blood. The CDR3 reads CASSPGGDSSYEQYF. The DNA of the CDR3 is TGTGCCAGCAGCCCCGGCGGGGATAGCTCCTACGAGCAGTACTTC. Using reference TRBV9 and TRBJ2-7 for the parts outside the CDR3, the full variable domain is DSGVTQTPKHLITATGQRVTLRCSPRSGDLSVYWYQQSLDQGLQFLIQYYNGEERAKGNILERFSAQQFPDLHSELNLSSLELGDSALYFCASSPGGDSSYEQYFGPGTRLTVT.